Listed below are T cell receptor beta chains from one sample, sequenced in a study of early T cells in non-severe SARS-CoV-2 infection. Using its own MiXCR run on the 5' RACE reads, TCRdb lists one record per CDR3 protein. The sample records around 93,000 distinct CDR3 sequences, approximately 12% being singletons. This specimen was whole blood, taken at baseline. Receptor source: an adult who was a healthcare worker with PCR-confirmed SARS-CoV-2 infection or an uninfected control (not recorded which). Both conserved end residues are part of each CDR3. A D gene is named only where the DNA matches it firmly. For some rows the clone size is stated as once, few or many, or as a class when expanded; others skip it.

j_call: TRBJ2-5
clone_size: few
cdr3_length: 15
d_call: .
v_call: TRBV7-3
cdr3_nt: TGTGCCAGCAGCTTATATGGGACCCCACAGGAGACCCAGTACTTC
cdr3_aa: CASSLYGTPQETQYF

j_call: TRBJ2-4
clone_size: .
cdr3_length: 18
d_call: .
v_call: TRBV11-2
cdr3_nt: TGTGCCAGCAGCTTGCTACACGACCCCGGGGTAGCCAAAAACATTCAGTACTTC
cdr3_aa: CASSLLHDPGVAKNIQYF

j_call: TRBJ1-2
clone_size: few
cdr3_length: 15
d_call: .
v_call: TRBV28
cdr3_nt: TGTGCCAGCAGTTTATACCAGGGATCTTCCTATGGCTACACCTTC
cdr3_aa: CASSLYQGSSYGYTF

j_call: TRBJ2-7
clone_size: many
cdr3_length: 19
d_call: TRBD1
v_call: TRBV12-5
cdr3_nt: TGTGCTAGTGGTTTGGTACTGGACAGGGGGCATGGAAGCTCCTACGAGCAGTACTTC
cdr3_aa: CASGLVLDRGHGSSYEQYF

j_call: TRBJ1-2
clone_size: .
cdr3_length: 17
d_call: .
v_call: TRBV5-1
cdr3_nt: TGCGCCAGCAGCTTGTTAGCCACCACGGGAGAATCCTATGGCTACACCTTC
cdr3_aa: CASSLLATTGESYGYTF

j_call: TRBJ2-5
clone_size: .
cdr3_length: 13
d_call: TRBD1
v_call: TRBV2
cdr3_nt: TGTGCCAGCAGTTACAGGGGGAAGGAGACCCAGTACTTC
cdr3_aa: CASSYRGKETQYF

j_call: TRBJ2-7
clone_size: .
cdr3_length: 13
d_call: .
v_call: TRBV6-5
cdr3_nt: TGTGCCAGCAGTCCTGACGTGGTAGGGGGGCAGTACTTC
cdr3_aa: CASSPDVVGGQYF

j_call: TRBJ2-5
clone_size: .
cdr3_length: 13
d_call: .
v_call: TRBV19
cdr3_nt: TGTGCCAGTAGTATTTTGGTTCACGAGACCCAGTACTTC
cdr3_aa: CASSILVHETQYF

j_call: TRBJ2-5
clone_size: once
cdr3_length: 13
d_call: .
v_call: TRBV10-3
cdr3_nt: TGTGCCACCCTTCCCGGGGGAAGTGAGACCCAGTACTTC
cdr3_aa: CATLPGGSETQYF

j_call: TRBJ2-5
clone_size: .
cdr3_length: 14
d_call: .
v_call: TRBV6-6
cdr3_nt: TGTGCCAGCCGGGATACGTCGTACCAAGAGACCCAGTACTTC
cdr3_aa: CASRDTSYQETQYF

j_call: TRBJ2-4
clone_size: few
cdr3_length: 16
d_call: TRBD1
v_call: TRBV19
cdr3_nt: TGTGCCAGTAGTACCGAGACAGGGCTCGCCAAAAACATTCAGTACTTC
cdr3_aa: CASSTETGLAKNIQYF

j_call: TRBJ1-1
clone_size: .
cdr3_length: 13
d_call: .
v_call: TRBV6-1
cdr3_nt: TGTGCCAGCTTAAAGGTAGTGAACACTGAAGCTTTCTTT
cdr3_aa: CASLKVVNTEAFF

j_call: TRBJ1-1
clone_size: .
cdr3_length: 16
d_call: .
v_call: TRBV18
cdr3_nt: TGTGCCAGCTCACCAAGGGACGGGGGAGGACAAACTGAAGCTTTCTTT
cdr3_aa: CASSPRDGGGQTEAFF

j_call: TRBJ2-4
clone_size: many
cdr3_length: 13
d_call: TRBD2
v_call: TRBV20-1
cdr3_nt: TGCAGTGCTCCTGGGACTAGCGGAGCCATTCAGTACTTC
cdr3_aa: CSAPGTSGAIQYF

j_call: TRBJ2-4
clone_size: .
cdr3_length: 13
d_call: .
v_call: TRBV3-1
cdr3_nt: TGTGCCAGCACCCACAGCTACAAAAACATTCAGTACTTC
cdr3_aa: CASTHSYKNIQYF

j_call: TRBJ2-5
clone_size: .
cdr3_length: 19
d_call: TRBD2
v_call: TRBV11-3
cdr3_nt: TGTGCCAGCAGCTTAGATTTCCCATCTCTAGCGGGGGGGCCGGAGACCCAGTACTTC
cdr3_aa: CASSLDFPSLAGGPETQYF

j_call: TRBJ1-1
clone_size: .
cdr3_length: 14
d_call: .
v_call: TRBV5-1
cdr3_nt: TGCGCCAGCAGCTTTCCGGGCTTGGGCACTGAAGCTTTCTTT
cdr3_aa: CASSFPGLGTEAFF

j_call: TRBJ2-5
clone_size: few
cdr3_length: 14
d_call: TRBD1
v_call: TRBV7-3
cdr3_nt: TGTGCCAGCAGCCTCGGGACAGGGGGAGAGACCCAGTACTTC
cdr3_aa: CASSLGTGGETQYF

j_call: TRBJ2-7
clone_size: few
cdr3_length: 16
d_call: .
v_call: TRBV27
cdr3_nt: TGTGCCAGCACCCCGCGTGCGGGGACACCGTTCTACGAGCAGTACTTC
cdr3_aa: CASTPRAGTPFYEQYF

j_call: TRBJ2-5
clone_size: .
cdr3_length: 12
d_call: .
v_call: TRBV24-1
cdr3_nt: TGTGCCACCAGTGATCCCGGACAAAGCCAGTACTTC
cdr3_aa: CATSDPGQSQYF

j_call: TRBJ2-3
clone_size: .
cdr3_length: 13
d_call: .
v_call: TRBV29-1
cdr3_nt: TGCAGCGGCGCCGGGGTCACGGGAGATACGCAGTATTTT
cdr3_aa: CSGAGVTGDTQYF

j_call: TRBJ2-2
clone_size: many
cdr3_length: 13
d_call: .
v_call: TRBV12-3/TRBV12-4
cdr3_nt: TGTGCCAGCAGTCTAATGGTATCCGGGGAGCTGTTTTTT
cdr3_aa: CASSLMVSGELFF

j_call: TRBJ2-7
clone_size: few
cdr3_length: 14
d_call: .
v_call: TRBV12-3/TRBV12-4
cdr3_nt: TGTGCCAGCAGGGATAGCGGTTACTCCTACGAGCAGTACTTC
cdr3_aa: CASRDSGYSYEQYF

j_call: TRBJ2-5
clone_size: many
cdr3_length: 17
d_call: TRBD2
v_call: TRBV28
cdr3_nt: TGTGCCAGCAGTTCACCCGTCAGCGGGAACCCGCTAGAGACCCAGTACTTC
cdr3_aa: CASSSPVSGNPLETQYF

j_call: TRBJ2-4
clone_size: few
cdr3_length: 18
d_call: TRBD2
v_call: TRBV19
cdr3_nt: TGTGCCAGTAGTATACGTGGTAGCGGGGGATTAGCCAAAAACATTCAGTACTTC
cdr3_aa: CASSIRGSGGLAKNIQYF

j_call: TRBJ2-2
clone_size: many
cdr3_length: 12
d_call: TRBD1
v_call: TRBV24-1
cdr3_nt: TGTGCCACAAGGACAGGGTACGGGGAGCTGTTTTTT
cdr3_aa: CATRTGYGELFF

j_call: TRBJ2-3
clone_size: .
cdr3_length: 12
d_call: .
v_call: TRBV12-3/TRBV12-4
cdr3_nt: TGTGCCAGCACCCCAACAGCTGGCACGCAGTATTTT
cdr3_aa: CASTPTAGTQYF

j_call: TRBJ1-2
clone_size: few
cdr3_length: 14
d_call: .
v_call: TRBV21-1
cdr3_nt: TGTGCCAGCAGCGGGGGACAGCCAAGCTATGGCTACACCTTC
cdr3_aa: CASSGGQPSYGYTF

j_call: TRBJ1-4
clone_size: many
cdr3_length: 13
d_call: .
v_call: TRBV28
cdr3_nt: TGTGCCAGCAGTTTATGGGCTGAAAAGGGACTGTTTTTT
cdr3_aa: CASSLWAEKGLFF

j_call: TRBJ1-5
clone_size: few
cdr3_length: 13
d_call: .
v_call: TRBV18
cdr3_nt: TGTGCCAGCTCACCGGGCCCCCATCAGCCCCAGCATTTT
cdr3_aa: CASSPGPHQPQHF

j_call: TRBJ2-1
clone_size: many
cdr3_length: 17
d_call: TRBD2
v_call: TRBV27
cdr3_nt: TGTGCCAGCACCCGAATGCGGACTAGCGGGTCGCGAAATGAGCAGTTCTTC
cdr3_aa: CASTRMRTSGSRNEQFF

j_call: TRBJ1-6
clone_size: .
cdr3_length: 15
d_call: TRBD1
v_call: TRBV9
cdr3_nt: TGTGCCAGCAGCTTGCTGGACAGGCCCCCCTCACCCCTCCACTTT
cdr3_aa: CASSLLDRPPSPLHF

j_call: TRBJ2-2
clone_size: few
cdr3_length: 15
d_call: TRBD1
v_call: TRBV6-5
cdr3_nt: TGTGCCAGCAGCCCCGGGACAGGGGCCACCGGGGAGCTGTTTTTT
cdr3_aa: CASSPGTGATGELFF

j_call: TRBJ2-7
clone_size: .
cdr3_length: 14
d_call: .
v_call: TRBV12-3/TRBV12-4
cdr3_nt: TGTGCCAGCAGTTTTCGGGAGCGGTTATACGAGCAGTACTTC
cdr3_aa: CASSFRERLYEQYF

j_call: TRBJ1-1
clone_size: few
cdr3_length: 15
d_call: TRBD1
v_call: TRBV7-2
cdr3_nt: TGTGCCAGCAGGGACAGGGGGCGAAGGGACACTGAAGCTTTCTTT
cdr3_aa: CASRDRGRRDTEAFF

j_call: TRBJ2-5
clone_size: .
cdr3_length: 15
d_call: TRBD1
v_call: TRBV7-3
cdr3_nt: TGTGCCAGCAGCACCCACAGGGGAAAGGGGGAGACCCAGTACTTC
cdr3_aa: CASSTHRGKGETQYF

j_call: TRBJ1-5
clone_size: few
cdr3_length: 15
d_call: TRBD1
v_call: TRBV20-1
cdr3_nt: TGCAGTGCTAGAACGGGACAGGGGATCAATCAGCCCCAGCATTTT
cdr3_aa: CSARTGQGINQPQHF

j_call: TRBJ1-2
clone_size: many
cdr3_length: 14
d_call: TRBD1
v_call: TRBV7-9
cdr3_nt: TGTGCCAGCAGCTTAACGACAGGGGGCGATGGCTACACCTTC
cdr3_aa: CASSLTTGGDGYTF

j_call: TRBJ2-5
clone_size: few
cdr3_length: 17
d_call: TRBD2
v_call: TRBV11-1
cdr3_nt: TGTGCCAGCAGCTTAGCGGCTAGCGGAAACCTGGGGGAGACCCAGTACTTC
cdr3_aa: CASSLAASGNLGETQYF

j_call: TRBJ2-1
clone_size: .
cdr3_length: 16
d_call: TRBD2
v_call: TRBV2
cdr3_nt: TGTGCCAGCAGTGCCGCAGGGCGGGGGGGTTTCAATGAGCAGTTCTTC
cdr3_aa: CASSAAGRGGFNEQFF

j_call: TRBJ1-1
clone_size: many
cdr3_length: 14
d_call: .
v_call: TRBV18
cdr3_nt: TGTGCCAGCTCACCTAGTCGGATTGACACTGAAGCTTTCTTT
cdr3_aa: CASSPSRIDTEAFF

j_call: TRBJ1-6
clone_size: many
cdr3_length: 15
d_call: .
v_call: TRBV10-3
cdr3_nt: TGTGCCATCAGTGATAGCGGCTCGATCGGTTCACCCCTCCACTTT
cdr3_aa: CAISDSGSIGSPLHF

j_call: TRBJ1-1
clone_size: .
cdr3_length: 14
d_call: .
v_call: TRBV9
cdr3_nt: TGTGCCAGCAGCGTCGGCAAGATGAACACTGAAGCTTTCTTT
cdr3_aa: CASSVGKMNTEAFF

j_call: TRBJ2-3
clone_size: few
cdr3_length: 18
d_call: TRBD2
v_call: TRBV10-3
cdr3_nt: TGTGCCATCAGTGAGTCATCGGCTAGCGGGCAAAGCACAGATACGCAGTATTTT
cdr3_aa: CAISESSASGQSTDTQYF

j_call: TRBJ2-3
clone_size: few
cdr3_length: 15
d_call: .
v_call: TRBV6-1
cdr3_nt: TGTGCCAGCAGTGAAGAAAGGTCCAGCACAGATACGCAGTATTTT
cdr3_aa: CASSEERSSTDTQYF

j_call: TRBJ1-1
clone_size: many
cdr3_length: 13
d_call: TRBD1
v_call: TRBV7-3
cdr3_nt: TGTGCCAGCAGTTACGACAGGGACGCTGAAGCTTTCTTT
cdr3_aa: CASSYDRDAEAFF

j_call: TRBJ2-3
clone_size: .
cdr3_length: 14
d_call: .
v_call: TRBV28
cdr3_nt: TGTGCCAGCAGTTTGGGCACAGGATCCTTACGGGCGTATTTT
cdr3_aa: CASSLGTGSLRAYF

j_call: TRBJ1-6
clone_size: .
cdr3_length: 13
d_call: .
v_call: TRBV7-6
cdr3_nt: TGTGCCAGCAGCTCAAAAAGAAATTCACCCCTCCACTTT
cdr3_aa: CASSSKRNSPLHF

j_call: TRBJ1-1
clone_size: few
cdr3_length: 15
d_call: TRBD1
v_call: TRBV12-3/TRBV12-4
cdr3_nt: TGTGCCAGCAGTTATGGGGACAGGGGGAACACTGAAGCTTTCTTT
cdr3_aa: CASSYGDRGNTEAFF

j_call: TRBJ2-7
clone_size: .
cdr3_length: 16
d_call: TRBD1
v_call: TRBV4-2
cdr3_nt: TGTGCCAGCAGCCAAGGGAGGACAGGTTTAATCTACGAGCAGTACTTC
cdr3_aa: CASSQGRTGLIYEQYF

j_call: TRBJ1-1
clone_size: many
cdr3_length: 19
d_call: .
v_call: TRBV18
cdr3_nt: TGTGCCAGCTCACCAACTCAGGGGATGGGGGGCGACGCGAACACTGAAGCTTTCTTT
cdr3_aa: CASSPTQGMGGDANTEAFF

j_call: TRBJ2-7
clone_size: .
cdr3_length: 15
d_call: .
v_call: TRBV7-2
cdr3_nt: TGTGCCAGCAGCTTAGTCGGTGAGCTCGGATACGAGCAGTACTTC
cdr3_aa: CASSLVGELGYEQYF

j_call: TRBJ2-5
clone_size: many
cdr3_length: 12
d_call: .
v_call: TRBV7-2
cdr3_nt: TGTGCCAGCAGCTTAGGGCCTGGGACCCAGTACTTC
cdr3_aa: CASSLGPGTQYF

j_call: TRBJ2-3
clone_size: .
cdr3_length: 12
d_call: .
v_call: TRBV20-1
cdr3_nt: TGCAGTGCTAGCCCTCTCACAGATACGCAGTATTTT
cdr3_aa: CSASPLTDTQYF

j_call: TRBJ1-1
clone_size: few
cdr3_length: 14
d_call: .
v_call: TRBV10-1
cdr3_nt: TGCGCCAGCAGTGAGTGGGGGAAGGACACTGAAGCTTTCTTT
cdr3_aa: CASSEWGKDTEAFF

j_call: TRBJ1-5
clone_size: .
cdr3_length: 16
d_call: .
v_call: TRBV19
cdr3_nt: TGTGCCAGTAGTACCCCGACCAGAAGTGGCAATCAGCCCCAGCATTTT
cdr3_aa: CASSTPTRSGNQPQHF

j_call: TRBJ1-6
clone_size: .
cdr3_length: 17
d_call: .
v_call: TRBV11-2
cdr3_nt: TGTGCCAGCAGCTCCGGAGGTTCCGGACTGTATAATTCACCCCTCCACTTT
cdr3_aa: CASSSGGSGLYNSPLHF

j_call: TRBJ1-1
clone_size: few
cdr3_length: 14
d_call: TRBD1
v_call: TRBV11-3
cdr3_nt: TGTGCCAGCAGCTTGGCGGACAGGCACACTGAAGCTTTCTTT
cdr3_aa: CASSLADRHTEAFF

j_call: TRBJ1-2
clone_size: few
cdr3_length: 12
d_call: .
v_call: TRBV29-1
cdr3_nt: TGCAGCGTTGGACAGTCTAACTATGGCTACACCTTC
cdr3_aa: CSVGQSNYGYTF